The count of the clone carrying this T cell receptor (beta chain) is one. Data came from immunoSEQ multiplex PCR; TCRdb stores just in-frame clones and leaves some out. Here the sample spans fewer than 600,000 clones, about 88% being singletons. These data originate in a study of blood T cell repertoires in COVID-19. Study in general: The United States, Italy and Spain were the sources of the acute and convalescent COVID-19 samples.

Germline V gene data show CDR1 as MNHEY and CDR2 as SVGAGI. The CDR3 is 15 amino acids. V lost 0 bases to trimming and J lost 6 bases, with 15 bases between them. The sequenced sample was peripheral blood. This sequence joins TRBV6-5 and TRBJ2-7; D might be TRBD1 (5 bases). This receptor was taken from a man younger than 35 with COVID-19, enrolled during active disease. The CDR3 protein is CASSYSGGALGEQYF. The DNA of the CDR3 is TGTGCCAGCAGTTACTCAGGTGGGGCACTCGGCGAGCAGTACTTC.